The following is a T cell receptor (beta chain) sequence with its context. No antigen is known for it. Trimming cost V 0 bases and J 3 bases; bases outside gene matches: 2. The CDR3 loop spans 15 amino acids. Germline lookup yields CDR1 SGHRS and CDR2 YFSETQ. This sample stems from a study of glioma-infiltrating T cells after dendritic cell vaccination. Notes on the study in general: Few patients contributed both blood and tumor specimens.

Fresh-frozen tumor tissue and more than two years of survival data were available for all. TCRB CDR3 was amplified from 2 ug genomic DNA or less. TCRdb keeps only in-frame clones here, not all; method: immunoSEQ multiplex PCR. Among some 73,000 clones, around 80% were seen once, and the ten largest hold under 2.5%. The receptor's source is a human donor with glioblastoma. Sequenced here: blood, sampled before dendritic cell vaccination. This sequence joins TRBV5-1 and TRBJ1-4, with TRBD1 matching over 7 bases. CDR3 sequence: CASSLGDRPNEKLFF. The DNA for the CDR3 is TGCGCCAGCAGCTTGGGGGACAGACCTAATGAAAAACTGTTTTTT. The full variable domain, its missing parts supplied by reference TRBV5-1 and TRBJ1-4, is KAGVTQTPRYLIKTRGQQVTLSCSPISGHRSVSWYQQTPGQGLQFLFEYFSETQRNKGNFPGRFSGRQFSNSRSEMNVSTLELGDSALYLCASSLGDRPNEKLFFGSGTQLSVL.